This T cell receptor beta chain is from a study of cytomegalovirus exposure and HLA in healthy donors. Study-wide findings and caveats: TCR beta sequences reportedly predicted the HLA-A and HLA-B alleles of most subjects accurately. Some TCR beta chains (more than 150 of them) were listed as cytomegalovirus-associated. Beyond CMV serostatus, there was no information to go on about immune exposure. Because they were indistinguishable, some V segments, including TRBV6-2 and TRBV6-3, were excluded.

It was with 60 Vbeta and 13 Jbeta primers that the PCR ran. The table came from immunoSEQ multiplex PCR; TCRdb's copy has only in-frame clones and leaves some out. The sample holds about 150,000 clones; under 80% are singletons and the top ten take around 2.3%. Regarding this clone: No antigen is known for it.

With 5 bases clipped from V and 6 bases from J, the junction kept 5 bases outside the gene matches. Germline values: CDR1 MNHEY, CDR2 SVGAGI. There are 13 residues in the CDR3. What was sequenced was PBMCs. V usage is TRBV6-5 and J usage is TRBJ1-2; 8 positions match TRBD1. The clonotype originates from a young man in good health and CMV-seronegative. The CDR3 DNA is TGTGCCAGCAGTCCGACAGGGGTCGATGGCTACACCTTC. Translation: CASSPTGVDGYTF.